This T cell receptor (beta chain) was profiled in a study of blood T cell repertoires in COVID-19. As for the study in general: The United States, Italy and Spain were the sources of the acute and convalescent COVID-19 samples. PBMCs, B-cell-depleted T cells, or T cells provided the cDNA or gDNA that made up the material.

The V gene's germline CDR1 is MNHEY and CDR2 SVGAGI. Between the trimmed V and J ends, which lost 0 bases and 1 base, there was a span of 3 bases. This CDR3 comprises 13 residues. Source study methods: Amplified reference gene primers provided the basis for estimating nucleated cell counts. Produced via immunoSEQ multiplex PCR; TCRdb's table is partial and in-frame only. Clone size and the V and J calls come from that table; the DNA yielded D and trimming. The table shows 120,000 to 150,000 clones, with 75% to 90% occurring only once. The TCR sequence derives from a man aged 50 to 59 who had recovered from COVID-19. Sequencing input: peripheral blood. The V gene is TRBV6-5, the J gene TRBJ1-1, with unresolved D. CDR3 coding DNA: TGTGCCAGCAGTTACTCCCAGAACACTGAAGCTTTCTTT. Translation: CASSYSQNTEAFF.